A single sample is the source of the 13 T cell receptor beta chains below, sequenced in a study of graft-versus-host responses after intestinal transplantation. The antigens of these receptors remain unknown. TCRdb's table, derived via immunoSEQ multiplex PCR, lists solely in-frame clones and lacks some. The sample has 100,000 or so clones, roughly 87% seen once. The input for sequencing was unstimulated CD4+ T cells sorted from spleen or lymph node cells, taken before transplant. The receptors shown here come from a human donor who was the organ donor for an intestinal transplant.

The rearrangement uses TRBV28 and TRBJ2-7; D call uncertain. The V end lost 3 bases, the J end lost 2 bases, and 11 bases lay between the germline ends. This CDR3 spans 14 amino acids. Germline V gene sequence: CDR1 MDHEN, CDR2 SYDVKM. CDR3 in DNA: TGTGCCAGCAGTTTCTTGGACCGCCCCTACGAGCAGTACTTC. Protein sequence: CASSFLDRPYEQYF.

This clone was recorded once. CDR3 nucleotide sequence: TGTGCCTGGAACCAGGGGAATTTAAACATTCAGTACTTC. Residues: CAWNQGNLNIQYF. The gene calls are TRBV30 and TRBJ2-4; D is possibly TRBD1 (6 bases). The CDR3 is made up of 13 amino acids. With 4 bases removed from V and 6 bases from J, the gap between germline ends came to 13 bases. The germline V gene has CDR1 GTSNPN and CDR2 SVGIG (reference sequence).

The gene calls are TRBV7-2 and TRBJ2-5; no reliable D call. Per germline, CDR1 SGHTA and CDR2 FQGNSA. The CDR3 is 13 amino acids. Trimming left V 6 bases short and J 4 bases short, with 12 bases between. The CDR3 region is CASRLQVSETQYF. CDR3 nucleotide sequence: TGTGCCAGCAGACTCCAGGTCTCAGAGACCCAGTACTTC. Complete variable domain (other parts from reference TRBV7-2 and TRBJ2-5): GAGVSQSPSNKVTEKGKDVELRCDPISGHTALYWYRQSLGQGLEFLIYFQGNSAPDKSGLPSDRFSAERTGGSVSTLTIQRTQQEDSAVYLCASRLQVSETQYFGPGTRLLVL.

The table lists this clone with a few counts. This sequence joins TRBV7-2 and TRBJ2-1; D unresolved. This CDR3 is 13 amino acids long. CDR1 and CDR2 (germline): SGHTA, FQGNSA. With 7 bases removed from V and 10 bases from J, the gap between germline ends came to 17 bases. CDR3 bases: TGTGCCAGCACCTACGGATGGGGTGGCGAGCAGTTCTTC. Protein sequence: CASTYGWGGEQFF.

This clone was observed once. This chain connects TRBV11-2 to TRBJ2-7, with 9 bases lining up with TRBD1. V trimming: 4 bases; J trimming: 6 bases; junction bases outside the gene matches: 16. The CDR3 covers 17 residues. Germline V lookup: CDR1 SGHAT, CDR2 FQNNGV. CDR3 bases: TGTGCCAGCAGCTGGAGAGGTTCTGGACAGGGGACGGGCGAGCAGTACTTC. This gives the protein CASSWRGSGQGTGEQYF.

The V call is TRBV9, the J call TRBJ2-4; TRBD1 is a possible D gene (6 bases). The CDR3 consists of 14 residues. Germline assignment: CDR1 SGDLS and CDR2 YYNGEE. V was cut by 2 bases and J by 7 bases, with 13 bases left in between. Here the CDR3 DNA reads TGTGCCAGCAGCGTCACGGGACACGGTAACATTCAGTACTTC. Residues: CASSVTGHGNIQYF.

The CDR3 protein is CASSQFAGTYEQYF. CDR3 DNA sequence: TGCGCCAGCAGTCAATTTGCAGGGACCTACGAGCAGTACTTC. This chain connects TRBV23-1 to TRBJ2-7; D is perhaps TRBD1 (5 bases). TRBV23-1 is given ORF status, its function remaining uncertain. The germline V and J ends were trimmed by 1 base and 2 bases, with 9 bases remaining between them. The CDR3 extends over 14 amino acids.

This rearrangement joins TRBV6-1 to TRBJ2-2, with D uncertain. V dropped 2 bases and J dropped 4 bases, with 14 bases sitting between them. Germline CDR1 reads MNHNS; CDR2 reads SASEGT. This CDR3 is built from 16 residues. The CDR3 loop is CASSETYKWRTGELFF. The CDR3 DNA is TGTGCCAGCAGTGAAACGTACAAATGGCGCACCGGGGAGCTGTTTTTT.

This clone was seen only a few times. J is TRBJ2-5 and V is TRBV7-2; D gene unclear. This CDR3 has 14 residues. CDR1 and CDR2 (germline): SGHTA, FQGNSA. Trimming shortened V by 0 bases and J by 1 base, and 6 bases separated the two germline ends. The CDR3 region has the DNA TGTGCCAGCAGCTTAGCTCGCTTCCAAGAGACCCAGTACTTC. Protein: CASSLARFQETQYF.

This chain connects TRBV28 to TRBJ2-3; tentatively, D is TRBD2 (5 bases). Germline loops: CDR1 MDHEN, CDR2 SYDVKM. This CDR3 region has 17 residues. With 3 bases removed from V and 0 bases from J, the gap between germline ends came to 16 bases. Here the CDR3 reads CASSFLSPPGSTDTQYF. DNA of the CDR3: TGTGCCAGCAGTTTCCTCAGCCCTCCGGGAAGCACAGATACGCAGTATTTT. The full variable domain, rest sourced from reference TRBV28 and TRBJ2-3, is DVKVTQSSRYLVKRTGEKVFLECVQDMDHENMFWYRQDPGLGLRLIYFSYDVKMKEKGDIPEGYSVSREKKERFSLILESASTNQTSMYLCASSFLSPPGSTDTQYFGPGTRLTVL.

The chain combines TRBV6-5 with TRBJ2-7, with 10 bases matching TRBD2. The germline CDR1 and CDR2 sequences are MNHEY and SVGAGI. This CDR3 spans 15 amino acids. Losses at the gene ends were 6 bases for V and 1 base for J; bases not matched to a gene: 6. Written as DNA, the CDR3 is TGTGCCAGCAGCTTAGCGGGGGGCGGGTCCTACGAGCAGTACTTC. It codes for CASSLAGGGSYEQYF.

The chain joins TRBV6-1 to TRBJ2-7; perhaps D is TRBD1 or TRBD2 (6 bases each). The CDR3 length is 14 residues. V was clipped by 5 bases and J by 7 bases, with 18 bases between them. Germline CDR1 MNHNS, CDR2 SASEGT. CDR3 sequence reads: CASSLGTLRGEQYF. The CDR3 DNA sequence: TGTGCCAGCAGTCTCGGGACTCTAAGGGGGGAGCAGTACTTC.

The J gene is TRBJ1-2, the V gene TRBV30; no reliable D call. The V gene's germline CDR1 is GTSNPN and CDR2 SVGIG (reference sequence). V lost 0 bases, J lost 3 bases, and 8 bases lay in between. This CDR3 comprises 13 residues. This CDR3 reads CAWSVHMDYGYTF. The CDR3, as DNA: TGTGCCTGGAGTGTCCATATGGACTATGGCTACACCTTC.